This passage covers 3 T cell receptor beta chains from one sample sequenced in a study of T cells after yellow fever vaccination. TCRdb independently ran MiXCR on the 5' RACE reads; one entry per CDR3 protein. The sample carries about 550,000 distinct CDR3 sequences, about a fifth recorded once. The sample in question was PBMCs, obtained 15 days after the yellow fever booster vaccination. These receptors were obtained from a man between 25 and 39 years old who received the YFV17D yellow fever vaccine.

This chain joins TRBV5-1 and TRBJ2-1; a weak D match, TRBD2 (6 bases). V dropped 0 bases and J dropped 4 bases, with 14 bases sitting between them. Germline V gene lookup returns CDR1 SGHRS and CDR2 YFSETQ. CDR3 length: 16 residues. CDR3 nucleotide sequence: TGCGCCAGCAGCTTGGGCGGGACGCCCAGATACAATGAGCAGTTCTTC. Translated: CASSLGGTPRYNEQFF.

This clonotype has just a few counts. This chain uses TRBV6-2 or TRBV6-3 with TRBJ2-1; D not certain. CDR1 is MNHEY and CDR2 is SVGEGT in the germline V gene. The CDR3 has 13 amino acids. V lost 8 bases and J 6 bases, leaving 14 bases between the germline ends. The CDR3 nucleotides are TGTGCCAGCGTGGGCAGGCCGGGCAATGAGCAGTTCTTC. Translating it yields CASVGRPGNEQFF.

The table lists this clonotype with a few counts. The V call is TRBV7-2, the J call TRBJ2-2; TRBD1 agrees at 7 bases. V shed 1 base and J 9 bases; nucleotides not matched to a gene: 5. The CDR3 spans 14 residues. Looked up from germline, CDR1 is SGHTA and CDR2 is FQGNSA. CDR3 nucleotides: TGTGCCAGCAGCTTAGGGGCAGGGGGTCGGGAGCTGTTTTTT. This gives the protein CASSLGAGGRELFF.